The 11 T cell receptor beta chains below all came from one sample that was sequenced in a study of cytomegalovirus exposure and HLA in healthy donors. Primers for the PCR totalled 60 Vbeta and 13 Jbeta. Libraries were prepared by immunoSEQ multiplex PCR; TCRdb keeps only in-frame clonotypes and omits some of them. Of some 200,000 clones listed, 75% to 90% are singletons. The specimen sequenced was PBMCs. Every receptor here comes from a woman aged 18-29 years in good health and CMV-seronegative.

Here the CDR3 reads CASSSLLARGSNEQFF. CDR3 nucleotides: TGTGCCAGCAGTTCCCTACTAGCGAGAGGATCCAATGAGCAGTTCTTC. The chain uses TRBV27 and TRBJ2-1; 7 positions agree with TRBD2. The germline V gene has CDR1 MNHEY and CDR2 SMNVEV (reference sequence). The CDR3 contains 16 residues. V trimming: 4 bases; J trimming: 6 bases; junction bases outside the gene matches: 12.

This chain uses TRBV9 with TRBJ1-1; possible D gene TRBD1, 5 bases. Trimming took 0 bases from V and 3 from J, leaving 12 bases between them. The CDR3 totals 15 residues. CDR1 and CDR2 from the germline V gene are SGDLS and YYNGEE. The CDR3 reads CASSVEGREDTEAFF. The DNA for the CDR3 is TGTGCCAGCAGCGTAGAGGGCAGGGAGGACACTGAAGCTTTCTTT.

The V call is TRBV5-5, the J call TRBJ2-5, with a weak D call TRBD2 (5 bases). Trimming took 0 bases from V and 11 from J, leaving 20 bases between them. Germline V gene data show CDR1 as SGHKS and CDR2 as YYEKEE (reference sequence). There are 15 residues in the CDR3. The CDR3 bases are TGTGCCAGCAGCTTGGAAAGGGAACCCTACTGGGAGCAGTACTTC. It yields the protein CASSLEREPYWEQYF.

J is TRBJ2-3 and V is TRBV27; D is undetermined. V shed 8 bases and J shed 5 bases, with 14 bases lying between them. Germline lookup yields CDR1 MNHEY and CDR2 SMNVEV (reference sequence). This CDR3 has 13 amino acids. CDR3 nucleotide sequence: TGTGCCAGCGCTCCGAGGATAGGAGATACGCAGTATTTT. As protein: CASAPRIGDTQYF.

The chain links TRBV27 to TRBJ1-2; TRBD1 is a possible D gene (6 bases). Germline V gene sequence: CDR1 MNHEY, CDR2 SMNVEV (reference sequence). The CDR3 length is 13 residues. Trimming removed 6 bases from V and 4 bases from J, with 12 bases in between. CDR3 sequence reads: CASSWGPTYGYTF. CDR3 nucleotide sequence: TGTGCCAGCAGCTGGGGGCCAACCTATGGCTACACCTTC.

The table lists this clone with a count of one. This chain connects TRBV5-1 to TRBJ2-2; 10 bases align to TRBD1. The germline V gene has CDR1 SGHRS and CDR2 YFSETQ. Trimming took 3 bases from V and 2 from J; bases not matched to a gene: 10. The CDR3 sequence is 18 residues long. The CDR3 here is CASSSGYGDRGNTGELFF. The CDR3 nucleotides read TGCGCCAGCAGCTCCGGATACGGGGACAGGGGTAACACCGGGGAGCTGTTTTTT.

J is TRBJ1-6 and V is TRBV2; perhaps TRBD1 as D (6 bases). The V and J ends lost 4 bases and 6 bases respectively, with 10 bases between them. The V gene's germline CDR1 is SNHLY and CDR2 FYNNEI. The CDR3 spans 14 residues. CDR3 coding DNA: TGTGCCAGCAGTGCGGACAGATCTAATTCACCCCTCCACTTT. Translation gives CASSADRSNSPLHF.

The CDR3 spells CASSLGSGVTGELFF. CDR3 DNA sequence: TGCGCCAGCAGCTTGGGCTCAGGGGTTACCGGGGAGCTGTTTTTT. This chain uses TRBV5-1 with TRBJ2-2; D is possibly TRBD1 (6 bases). The germline gives CDR1 SGHRS, CDR2 YFSETQ. The V end was cut by 0 bases, the J end by 5 bases, with 11 bases between. This CDR3 contains 15 residues.

J is TRBJ1-1 and V is TRBV6-5, with D maybe TRBD1 (6 bases). The CDR3 sequence is 14 residues long. The germline CDR1 and CDR2 sequences are MNHEY and SVGAGI. V lost 0 bases and J 5 bases, leaving 10 bases between the germline ends. The chain's CDR3 is CASSYSSGATEAFF. The CDR3 DNA reads TGTGCCAGCAGTTACTCGTCAGGGGCTACTGAAGCTTTCTTT.

V gene TRBV6-4 combines with J gene TRBJ2-5; TRBD2 matches 8 bases. The assigned J gene may be wrong: the sequence end matches TRBJ2-7 better. CDR3 length: 17 amino acids. The germline CDR1 and CDR2 sequences are MRHNA and SNTAGT. In DNA form, the CDR3 reads TGTGCCAGCAGCGAACAGCGGGGGACGCGACTTTTCTACGAGCAGTACTTC. Encoded protein: CASSEQRGTRLFYEQYF.

This clone was counted a single time. The V and J genes are TRBV5-1 and TRBJ2-5; 9 bases align to TRBD2. CDR1 is SGHRS and CDR2 is YFSETQ in the germline V gene. The CDR3 loop spans 15 amino acids. V was clipped by 2 bases and J by 5 bases; unmatched bases: 7. CDR3 protein: CASSFFSGGGETQYF. CDR3 DNA: TGCGCCAGCAGCTTCTTTAGCGGGGGCGGGGAGACCCAGTACTTC.